A selection of T cell receptor beta chains follows, all from one sample in a study of shared clonotypes between healthy human individuals. Sequencing used immunoSEQ multiplex PCR; TCRdb keeps in-frame clones, though not all of them. The profile covers approximately 2.4 million clones, with around 95% appearing a single time and over 0.1% taken by the ten largest. The sequenced material came from naive CD4+ T cells sorted from blood. The receptors here all came from a man aged 18 to 30 in good health. Both conserved end residues are part of each CDR3. A D gene is named only where the DNA matches it firmly. The size field is filled for only some rows; it gives once, few, many or a size class.

size,J,V,D,DNA,CDR3
few,TRBJ1-1,TRBV2,.,TGTGCCAGCAGTGAACAGCAGAACACTGAAGCTTTCTTT,CASSEQQNTEAFF
.,TRBJ2-5,TRBV14,.,TGTGCCAGCAGCCAAGGCGAGGGAGCGGAGACCCAGTACTTC,CASSQGEGAETQYF
.,TRBJ2-6,TRBV28,.,TGTGCCAGTTTCTCGACCAACGTCCTGACTTTC,CASFSTNVLTF
.,TRBJ2-6,TRBV18,TRBD1,TGTGCCAGCTCACCCCGGGACAGGGTTAGCTCTGGGGCCAACGTCCTGACTTTC,CASSPRDRVSSGANVLTF
.,TRBJ1-1,TRBV6-6,TRBD1,TGTGCCAGCAGTTACACAGGGGGCATGAACACTGAAGCTTTCTTT,CASSYTGGMNTEAFF
.,TRBJ2-1,TRBV9,TRBD2,TGTGCCAGCAGCGTTAGGACTAGCGGCTACAATGAGCAGTTCTTC,CASSVRTSGYNEQFF
.,TRBJ2-3,TRBV5-1,TRBD2,TGCGCCAGCAGCTTTGGACTAGTAGATGCAGATACGCAGTATTTT,CASSFGLVDADTQYF
.,TRBJ2-5,TRBV29-1,.,TGCAGCGTTATGGGGCTCGGGGAGACCCAGTACTTC,CSVMGLGETQYF
once,TRBJ1-2,TRBV2,TRBD1,TGTGCCAGCAGTGAGGTTCCCAGGGGGCCATATGGCTACACCTTC,CASSEVPRGPYGYTF
once,TRBJ1-1,TRBV27,.,TGTGCCAGCTGGTCTGTGAACACTGAAGCTTTCTTT,CASWSVNTEAFF
few,TRBJ2-5,TRBV5-4,.,TGTGCCAGCAGCTTGGACAGGGTAGAGACCCAGTACTTC,CASSLDRVETQYF
.,TRBJ1-2,TRBV2,TRBD1,TGTGCCAGCAGTGAAGAGGTCAGGGGGCATGGCTACACCTTC,CASSEEVRGHGYTF
once,TRBJ1-4,TRBV28,.,TGTGCCAGCAGTTCCAGCCCCCTAAGAAAACTGTTTTTT,CASSSSPLRKLFF
once,TRBJ1-1,TRBV5-4,.,TGTGCCAGCAGTTTAGATGGACGGTTCACTGAAGCTTTCTTT,CASSLDGRFTEAFF
.,TRBJ2-7,TRBV7-2,.,TGTGCCAGCAGCCTTTCTTCCTACGAGCAGTACTTC,CASSLSSYEQYF
once,TRBJ1-5,TRBV20-1,.,TGCAGTGCCCTAGGTCCGCCCCAGCATTTT,CSALGPPQHF
.,TRBJ2-2,TRBV11-3,.,TGTGCCAGCAGCTTAGACAGGGGTGGTACCGGGGAGCTGTTTTTT,CASSLDRGGTGELFF